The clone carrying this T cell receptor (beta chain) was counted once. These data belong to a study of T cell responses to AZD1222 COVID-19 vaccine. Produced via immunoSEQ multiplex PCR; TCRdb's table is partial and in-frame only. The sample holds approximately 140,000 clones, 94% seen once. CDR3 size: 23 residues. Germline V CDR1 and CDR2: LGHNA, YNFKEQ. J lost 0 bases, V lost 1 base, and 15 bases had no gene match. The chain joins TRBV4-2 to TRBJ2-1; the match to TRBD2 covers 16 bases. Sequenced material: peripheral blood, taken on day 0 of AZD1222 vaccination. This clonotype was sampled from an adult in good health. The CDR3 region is CASSQGGTSGRVLEISSYNEQFF. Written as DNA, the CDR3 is TGTGCCAGCAGCCAAGGTGGGACTAGCGGGAGGGTCCTAGAAATTAGCTCCTACAATGAGCAGTTCTTC.